This TCR beta chain derives from a study of multiple sclerosis patients with progressive multifocal leukoencephalopathy. Findings and limits, study-wide: Expanded clones at PML onset predated and persisted through natalizumab therapy. Most PML patients had lower entropy, suggesting less diverse TRB repertoires. Whether JC virus or general immunocompromise explains the findings remained unclear.

Time point noted: roughly 6 months of natalizumab therapy. As concerns this clone: No antigen is known for it.

Generated by immunoSEQ multiplex PCR, the TCRdb table keeps only in-frame clones and is missing some. The table includes 25,000 to 35,000 clones, approximately 89% detected once. The ends were cut back, 4 bases at V and 6 bases at J, with 16 bases in the middle. This CDR3 contains 14 residues. Germline V gives CDR1 SQVTM, CDR2 ANQGSEA. The gene calls are TRBV29-1 and TRBJ2-1, with D maybe TRBD2 (6 bases). The sequences come from PBMCs, collected from a patient treated with natalizumab. The clonotype comes from a human donor with multiple sclerosis. The CDR3 DNA reads as TGCAGCGTTGCGGGCCTAGCGCTGATCAATGAGCAGTTCTTC. Residues: CSVAGLALINEQFF.